This T cell receptor (beta chain) originates from a study of T cells after yellow fever vaccination. Study findings and constraints: Most primary-vaccination clones reappeared after the booster (about 96% CD4, approximately 88% CD8).

Remarks on this clonotype: Its target is unknown.

TCRdb re-analysed the 5' RACE reads in MiXCR, keeping a single row per CDR3 protein. Of around 340,000 distinct CDR3 sequences listed, around 13% are singletons. The CDR3 is made up of 14 amino acids. The V gene lost 5 bases and the J gene lost 4 bases, with 12 bases spanning the gap. The sequence came from a man younger than 35 who received the YFV17D yellow fever vaccine. Sample: CD4+ T cells sorted from PBMCs, taken 15 days after the yellow fever booster vaccination. The V call is TRBV12-3 or TRBV12-4, the J call TRBJ1-5; no clear D. Here the CDR3 reads CASSVIAGNQPQHF. The CDR3 DNA is TGTGCCAGCAGTGTCATAGCCGGTAATCAGCCCCAGCATTTT.